Listed here are 19 T cell receptor beta chains from one sample, sequenced in a study of T cell repertoires in cytomegalovirus infection. Which antigens these TCRs recognize remains unknown. TCRdb itself ran the reads through MiXCR, one entry per CDR3 protein. This repertoire shows approximately 1,000,000 distinct CDR3 sequences, approximately 31% found once; its top ten account for around 15%. Sequencing used cultured CD8+ T cells from PBMCs, obtained from culture after CMV antigen stimulation. These receptors all come from a human donor in good health (CMV status not recorded). Some clones in this sample may be carry-over from other donors' samples.

This chain links TRBV5-1 with TRBJ2-1, with 9 positions matching TRBD1. V lost 1 base to trimming and J lost 4 bases; unmatched junction nucleotides: 15. The CDR3 spans 19 residues. Germline assignment: CDR1 SGHRS and CDR2 YFSETQ. The CDR3 nucleotides read TGCGCCAGCAGCTTGCCTACAACCGGGACAGGGATCGAATACAATGAGCAGTTCTTC. This codes for CASSLPTTGTGIEYNEQFF.

The chain has TRBV7-6 and TRBJ1-5, with D perhaps matching TRBD1 (5 bases). This CDR3 spans 13 amino acids. The V end was cut by 4 bases, the J end by 9 bases, with 13 bases between. CDR1 SGHVS and CDR2 FNYEAQ come from the germline V gene. For the CDR3, the DNA is TGTGCCAGCAGCTCATCGGGAGGGGTGCCCCAGCATTTT. It is translated as CASSSSGGVPQHF.

This clonotype appeared once. The rearrangement joins TRBV7-9 to TRBJ2-1; a possible D gene is TRBD2 (5 bases). V was trimmed by 4 bases and J by 8 bases, leaving 9 bases between them. The CDR3 extends over 12 amino acids. Per the germline V gene, CDR1 is SEHNR and CDR2 is FQNEAQ (reference sequence). CDR3 nucleotides: TGTGCCAGCAGCTCCCTGCGGGATGAGCAGTTCTTC. Translation: CASSSLRDEQFF. The whole variable domain, remainder taken from reference TRBV7-9 and TRBJ2-1, is DTGVSQNPRHKITKRGQNVTFRCDPISEHNRLYWYRQTLGQGPEFLTYFQNEAQLEKSRLLSDRFSAERPKGSFSTLEIQRTEQGDSAMYLCASSSLRDEQFFGPGTRLTVL.

The sample holds a few counts of this clonotype. The chain is built from TRBV7-9 and TRBJ1-1; D not certain. The V end was cut by 4 bases, the J end by 0 bases, with 15 bases between. The CDR3 has 16 residues. The V gene's germline CDR1 is SEHNR and CDR2 FQNEAQ (reference sequence). CDR3 nucleotide sequence: TGTGCCAGCAGCTCCAATAAGCCGGGGATGAACACTGAAGCTTTCTTT. Protein: CASSSNKPGMNTEAFF.

This clonotype was picked up many times. The chain employs TRBV7-2 and TRBJ2-5; 12 nucleotides align to TRBD2. The CDR3 extends over 15 amino acids. V lost 5 bases to trimming and J lost 2 bases; unmatched junction nucleotides: 3. Germline CDR1 reads SGHTA; CDR2 reads FQGNSA. DNA for the CDR3: TGTGCCAGCAGCCGAGGGACTAGCGGGCAAGAGACCCAGTACTTC. Amino acid sequence: CASSRGTSGQETQYF.

This chain uses TRBV28 with TRBJ1-2; TRBD1 matches at 7 bases. V was pared by 3 bases and J by 2 bases, with 12 bases of the junction left unmatched. In germline, CDR1 is MDHEN, CDR2 SYDVKM. The CDR3 totals 17 residues. The chain's CDR3 is CASSLVGPTGDNYGYTF. The CDR3, as DNA: TGTGCCAGCAGTTTGGTCGGCCCCACAGGGGACAACTATGGCTACACCTTC.

This clonotype was seen at least ten times. The chain combines TRBV7-9 with TRBJ1-2; 8 bases are a match to TRBD1. Trimming at V came to 5 bases and at J to 4 bases, leaving 12 bases not matched to a gene. CDR1 is SEHNR and CDR2 is FQNEAQ in the germline V gene (reference sequence). This CDR3 is built from 16 residues. The CDR3 spells CASSPRAGGLGYGYTF. CDR3 DNA: TGTGCCAGCAGCCCCCGGGCAGGGGGCCTCGGCTATGGCTACACCTTC.

The rearrangement joins TRBV7-9 to TRBJ1-5, with D unresolved. The length of the CDR3 is 12 residues. V lost 3 bases to trimming and J lost 7 bases, with 7 bases between them. Per the germline V gene, CDR1 is SEHNR and CDR2 is FQNEAQ (reference sequence). The CDR3 here is CASSLGWQPQHF. Here the CDR3 DNA reads TGTGCCAGCAGCTTGGGGTGGCAGCCCCAGCATTTT. Using reference TRBV7-9 and TRBJ1-5 for the parts outside the CDR3, the full variable domain is DTGVSQNPRHKITKRGQNVTFRCDPISEHNRLYWYRQTLGQGPEFLTYFQNEAQLEKSRLLSDRFSAERPKGSFSTLEIQRTEQGDSAMYLCASSLGWQPQHFGDGTRLSIL.

The chain links TRBV20-1 to TRBJ2-2, with TRBD1 matching over 10 bases. The trim removed 6 bases at V and 6 bases at J, leaving 7 bases unmatched. This CDR3 contains 14 residues. Germline V gene data show CDR1 as DFQATT and CDR2 as SNEGSKA (reference sequence). CDR3 sequence: CSARDRGHAGELFF. The CDR3 DNA sequence: TGCAGTGCCCGCGACAGGGGGCACGCCGGGGAGCTGTTTTTT.

This clonotype has a handful of counts. The V gene is TRBV12-5, the J gene TRBJ2-1, with 13 bases that match TRBD2. V trimming: 3 bases; J trimming: 8 bases; junction bases outside the gene matches: 16. The CDR3 length is 19 residues. Germline V gives CDR1 LGHNT, CDR2 FRNRAP. CDR3 bases: TGTGCTAGTGGTTTCTCCCCCCGGACTAGCGGGGGCCCAGGGCATGAGCAGTTCTTC. Translating gives CASGFSPRTSGGPGHEQFF.

CDR3 sequence: CASSRRFEQYV. DNA of the CDR3: TGCGCCAGCAGTCGGCGGTTCGAGCAGTACGTC. V is TRBV23-1 and J is TRBJ2-7; D gene unclear. TRBV23-1 is filed as an ORF, its function uncertain. This CDR3 spans 11 amino acids. With 4 bases removed from V and 6 bases from J, the gap between germline ends came to 7 bases.

This clonotype was seen only a few times. This rearrangement joins TRBV4-3 to TRBJ1-2; D gene ambiguous. Trimming cost V 0 bases and J 2 bases, with 10 bases left between them. Germline V gene lookup returns CDR1 LGHNA and CDR2 YSLEER. The CDR3 covers 15 residues. The CDR3: CASSQDPPRNYGYTF. CDR3 nucleotide sequence: TGCGCCAGCAGCCAAGATCCCCCACGGAACTATGGCTACACCTTC.

Regarding this clonotype: Just one base apart from a much larger clone, this may be a read error. This chain uses TRBV7-2 with TRBJ1-1, with TRBD1 identical over 7 bases. The length of the CDR3 is 17 residues. Germline-derived CDR1 and CDR2 are SGHTA and FQGNSA. CDR3 sequence: CANSLGNRGTGNTEAFF. The CDR3 DNA reads TGTGCCAACAGCTTAGGCAACAGGGGAACGGGGAACACTGAAGCTTTCTTT.

This clonotype was picked up a small number of times. CDR3 in amino acids: CATSPRGRGPDTQYF. The CDR3 DNA sequence: TGTGCCACCAGCCCCCGGGGAAGGGGACCAGATACGCAGTATTTT. This sequence joins TRBV15 and TRBJ2-3; D may be TRBD1 or TRBD2 (5 bases each). Trimming pared 5 bases from V and 4 bases from J, leaving 16 bases between. Germline V gives CDR1 LNHNV, CDR2 YYDKDF (reference sequence). The CDR3 contains 15 residues.

The chain links TRBV5-5 to TRBJ2-7, with 8 bases fitting TRBD2. CDR1 SGHKS and CDR2 YYEKEE come from the germline V gene (reference sequence). The CDR3 extends over 14 amino acids. The V and J ends lost 2 bases and 6 bases, in that order; junction bases with no gene match: 7. The CDR3 protein is CASSLGLATFEQYF. The CDR3 coding sequence is TGTGCCAGCAGCTTAGGACTAGCCACGTTCGAGCAGTACTTC.

The table lists this clonotype with many counts. The chain has TRBV6-5 and TRBJ1-6; D is unclear. Germline CDR1 reads MNHEY; CDR2 reads SVGAGI. The CDR3 has 15 amino acids. The V gene lost 2 bases and the J gene lost 5 bases, with 10 bases spanning the gap. CDR3: CASSYERLNNSPLHF. The CDR3 DNA sequence: TGTGCCAGCAGTTACGAGAGACTGAATAATTCACCCCTCCACTTT.

This rearrangement joins TRBV15 to TRBJ1-2; 10 nucleotides line up with TRBD1. This CDR3 is 15 amino acids long. V gave up 0 bases and J gave up 6 bases; unmatched junction bases: 4. Germline CDR1 reads LNHNV; CDR2 reads YYDKDF (reference sequence). This CDR3 reads CATSRERGQGHGYTF. CDR3 nucleotides: TGTGCCACCAGCAGAGAGCGGGGACAGGGGCATGGCTACACCTTC.

The rearrangement links TRBV6-2 or TRBV6-3 to TRBJ2-2; a possible D gene is TRBD2 (5 bases). V lost 4 bases to trimming and J lost 6 bases, with 12 bases between them. CDR1 MNHEY and CDR2 SVGEGT come from the germline V gene. The CDR3 sequence is 14 residues long. CDR3 loop: CASSFLRGAGELFF. For the CDR3, the DNA is TGTGCCAGCAGTTTCCTCCGGGGTGCCGGGGAGCTGTTTTTT.

This clonotype has at least ten counts. The genes are TRBV7-6 and TRBJ2-1; D may be TRBD1 (5 bases). The V gene lost 1 base and the J gene lost 4 bases, with 14 bases spanning the gap. The length of the CDR3 is 16 residues. Germline values: CDR1 SGHVS, CDR2 FNYEAQ. The CDR3 DNA reads TGTGCCAGCAGCTTAGAACCAGGGCGCCCTTACAATGAGCAGTTCTTC. Protein: CASSLEPGRPYNEQFF.